The T cell receptor beta chain under discussion was sequenced for a study of Tregs in tolerant kidney transplant recipients. Study-wide context: Mixed chimerism was transient after nonmyeloablative marrow transplants from related graft donors.

Broader study findings: Biological reproducibility was not directly addressed, but technical replication error appeared minimal.

Concerning this clone: Its antigen is undetermined.

Produced via immunoSEQ multiplex PCR; TCRdb's table is partial and in-frame only. This table holds roughly 80,000 clones, under 98% found once. J was trimmed by 5 bases and V by 3 bases; bases with no gene match: 8. The CDR3 is 15 amino acids. CDR1 and CDR2 from the germline V gene are LNHDA and SQIVND (reference sequence). The TCR comes from a human donor who received a combined kidney and bone marrow transplant. The sequencing here drew on CD4+ T cells from blood, taken before the transplant. The chain has TRBV19 and TRBJ2-7, with TRBD1 matching 9 bases. CDR3 region: CASSIGDREIDEQYF. For the CDR3, the DNA is TGTGCCAGTAGTATCGGGGACAGGGAGATCGACGAGCAGTACTTC.